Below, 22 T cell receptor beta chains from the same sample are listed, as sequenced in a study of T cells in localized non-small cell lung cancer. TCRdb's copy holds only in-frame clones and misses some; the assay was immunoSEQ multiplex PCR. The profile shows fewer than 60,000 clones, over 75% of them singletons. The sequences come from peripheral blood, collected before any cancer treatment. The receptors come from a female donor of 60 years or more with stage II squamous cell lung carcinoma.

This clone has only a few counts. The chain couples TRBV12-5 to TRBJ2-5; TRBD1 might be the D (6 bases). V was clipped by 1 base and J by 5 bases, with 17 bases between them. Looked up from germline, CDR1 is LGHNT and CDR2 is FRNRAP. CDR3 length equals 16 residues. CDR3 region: CASGLGRGTFLETQYF. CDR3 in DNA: TGTGCTAGTGGTTTGGGCAGGGGCACGTTCCTGGAGACCCAGTACTTC.

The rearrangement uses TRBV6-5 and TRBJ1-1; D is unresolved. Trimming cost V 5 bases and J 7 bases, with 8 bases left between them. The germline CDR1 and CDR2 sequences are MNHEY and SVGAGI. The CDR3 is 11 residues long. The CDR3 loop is CASSRLVEAFF. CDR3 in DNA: TGTGCCAGCAGTAGACTAGTTGAAGCTTTCTTT.

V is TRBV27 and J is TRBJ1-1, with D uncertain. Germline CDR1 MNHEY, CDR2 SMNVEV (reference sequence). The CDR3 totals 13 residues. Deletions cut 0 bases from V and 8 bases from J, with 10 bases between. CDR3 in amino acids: CASSLSDRREAFF. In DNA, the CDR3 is TGTGCCAGCAGTTTATCGGACCGTCGGGAAGCTTTCTTT.

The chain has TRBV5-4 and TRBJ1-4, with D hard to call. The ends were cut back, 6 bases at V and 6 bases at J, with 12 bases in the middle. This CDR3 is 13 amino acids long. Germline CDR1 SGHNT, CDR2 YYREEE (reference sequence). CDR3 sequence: CASTVSPDEKLFF. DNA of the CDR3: TGTGCCAGCACGGTATCCCCCGATGAAAAACTGTTTTTT.

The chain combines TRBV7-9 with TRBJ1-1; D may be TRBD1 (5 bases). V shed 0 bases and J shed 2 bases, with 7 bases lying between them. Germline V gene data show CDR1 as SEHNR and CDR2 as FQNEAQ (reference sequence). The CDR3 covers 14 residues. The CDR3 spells CASSLAGGNTEAFF. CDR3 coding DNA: TGTGCCAGCAGCTTAGCGGGGGGAAACACTGAAGCTTTCTTT.

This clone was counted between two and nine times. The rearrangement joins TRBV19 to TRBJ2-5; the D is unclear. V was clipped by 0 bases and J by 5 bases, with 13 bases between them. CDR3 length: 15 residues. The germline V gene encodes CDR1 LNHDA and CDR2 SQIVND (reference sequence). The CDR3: CASSIDPSRAETQYF. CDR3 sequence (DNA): TGTGCCAGTAGTATAGACCCGAGCCGGGCGGAGACCCAGTACTTC.

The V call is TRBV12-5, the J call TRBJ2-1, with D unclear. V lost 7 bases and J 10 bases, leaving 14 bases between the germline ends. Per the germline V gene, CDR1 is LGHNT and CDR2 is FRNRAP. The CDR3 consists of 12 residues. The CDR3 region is CASALVGMEQFF. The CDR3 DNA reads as TGTGCTAGTGCCCTGGTAGGAATGGAGCAGTTCTTC.

The CDR3 sequence is CASSEGAPSFGEQFF. As DNA, the CDR3 is TGTGCCAGCAGTGAAGGGGCCCCGTCGTTCGGTGAGCAGTTCTTC. This chain uses TRBV2 with TRBJ2-1; D not resolved. The CDR3 runs 15 residues. Per germline, CDR1 SNHLY and CDR2 FYNNEI. V lost 1 base, J lost 9 bases, and 16 bases lay in between. Full variable domain (outside the CDR3, taken from reference TRBV2 and TRBJ2-1): EPEVTQTPSHQVTQMGQEVILRCVPISNHLYFYWYRQILGQKVEFLVSFYNNEISEKSEIFDDQFSVERPDGSNFTLKIRSTKLEDSAMYFCASSEGAPSFGEQFFGPGTRLTVL.

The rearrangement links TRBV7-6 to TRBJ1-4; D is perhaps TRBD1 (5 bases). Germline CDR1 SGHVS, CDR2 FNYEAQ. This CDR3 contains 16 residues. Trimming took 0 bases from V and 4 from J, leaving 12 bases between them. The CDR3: CASSLAGARGNEKLFF. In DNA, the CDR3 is TGTGCCAGCAGCTTAGCCGGGGCCCGGGGTAATGAAAAACTGTTTTTT. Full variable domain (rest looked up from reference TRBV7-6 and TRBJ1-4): GAGVSQSPRYKVTKRGQDVALRCDPISGHVSLYWYRQALGQGPEFLTYFNYEAQQDKSGLPNDRFSAERPEGSISTLTIQRTEQRDSAMYRCASSLAGARGNEKLFFGSGTQLSVL.

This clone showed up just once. The DNA of the CDR3 is TGTGCCAGCAGCTTATCGGGGAGGATAGAGACCCAGTACTTC. Translating it yields CASSLSGRIETQYF. The J gene is TRBJ2-5, the V gene TRBV7-9, with D possibly being TRBD2 (6 bases). V was pared by 2 bases and J by 4 bases, with 11 bases between. The CDR3 spans 14 residues. From germline, CDR1 is SEHNR and CDR2 FQNEAQ (reference sequence).

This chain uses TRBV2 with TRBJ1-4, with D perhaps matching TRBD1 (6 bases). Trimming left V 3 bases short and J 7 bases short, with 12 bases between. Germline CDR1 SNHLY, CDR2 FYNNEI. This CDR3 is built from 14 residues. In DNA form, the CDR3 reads TGTGCCAGCAGTGAGGGCAGGGGTAGTGAAAAACTGTTTTTT. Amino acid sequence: CASSEGRGSEKLFF.

Here the CDR3 DNA reads TGTGCCAGCAGTGAAGCGCTTTTTCAGAGGGCTTTCTTT. It encodes CASSEALFQRAFF. This chain connects TRBV6-1 to TRBJ1-1; the D is unclear. The CDR3 covers 13 residues. Per germline, CDR1 MNHNS and CDR2 SASEGT. V was trimmed by 0 bases and J by 11 bases, leaving 13 bases between them.

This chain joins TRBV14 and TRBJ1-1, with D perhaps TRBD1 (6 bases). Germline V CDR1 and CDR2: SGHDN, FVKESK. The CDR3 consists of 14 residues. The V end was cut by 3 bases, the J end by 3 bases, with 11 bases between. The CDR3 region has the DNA TGTGCCAGCAGCCAGGCAGCAGGGGACACTGAAGCTTTCTTT. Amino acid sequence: CASSQAAGDTEAFF.

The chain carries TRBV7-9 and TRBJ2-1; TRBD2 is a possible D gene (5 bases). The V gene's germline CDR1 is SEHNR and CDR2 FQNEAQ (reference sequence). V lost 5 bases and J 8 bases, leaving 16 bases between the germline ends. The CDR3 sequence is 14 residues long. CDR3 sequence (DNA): TGTGCCAGCAGCCCAGGAGGCGGTATGGATGAGCAGTTCTTC. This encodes CASSPGGGMDEQFF.

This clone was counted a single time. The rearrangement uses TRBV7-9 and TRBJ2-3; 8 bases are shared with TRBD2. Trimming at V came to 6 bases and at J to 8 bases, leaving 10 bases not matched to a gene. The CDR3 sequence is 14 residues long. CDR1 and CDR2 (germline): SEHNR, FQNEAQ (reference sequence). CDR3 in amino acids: CASSLTSAGGTQYF. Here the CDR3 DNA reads TGTGCCAGCAGTTTGACTAGCGCGGGGGGTACGCAGTATTTT.

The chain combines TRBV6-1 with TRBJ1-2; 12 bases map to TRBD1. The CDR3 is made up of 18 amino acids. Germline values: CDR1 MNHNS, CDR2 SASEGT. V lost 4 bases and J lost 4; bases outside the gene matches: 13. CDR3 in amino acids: CASSAAGTGGSTGYGYTF. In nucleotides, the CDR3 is TGTGCCAGCAGTGCAGCCGGGACAGGGGGCAGTACGGGCTATGGCTACACCTTC.

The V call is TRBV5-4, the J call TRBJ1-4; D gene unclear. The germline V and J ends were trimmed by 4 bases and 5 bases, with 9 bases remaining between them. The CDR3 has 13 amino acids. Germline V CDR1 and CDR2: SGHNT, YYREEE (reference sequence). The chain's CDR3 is CASSPDPNEKLFF. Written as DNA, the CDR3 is TGTGCCAGCAGCCCGGACCCGAATGAAAAACTGTTTTTT.

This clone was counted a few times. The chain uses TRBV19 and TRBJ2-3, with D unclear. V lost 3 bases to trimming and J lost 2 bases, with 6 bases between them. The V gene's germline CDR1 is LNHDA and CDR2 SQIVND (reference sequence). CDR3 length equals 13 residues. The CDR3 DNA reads TGTGCCAGTAGTATTGGCTTCACAGATACGCAGTATTTT. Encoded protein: CASSIGFTDTQYF.

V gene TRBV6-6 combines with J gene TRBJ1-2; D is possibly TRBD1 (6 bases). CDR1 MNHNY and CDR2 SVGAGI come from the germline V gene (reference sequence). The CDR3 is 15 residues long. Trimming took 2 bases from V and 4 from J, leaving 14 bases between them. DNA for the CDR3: TGTGCCAGCAGTTACGTCCTGGGACAACTCTATGGCTACACCTTC. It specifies CASSYVLGQLYGYTF.

Written as DNA, the CDR3 is TGTGCCTGGAGACAGGGGGCGCTTACTGAAGCTTTCTTT. Translation: CAWRQGALTEAFF. The chain links TRBV30 to TRBJ1-1, with 9 bases matching TRBD1. The CDR3 consists of 13 residues. The J segment lost 5 bases and the V segment lost 3 bases, leaving 4 bases of the junction unmatched. Germline-derived CDR1 and CDR2 are GTSNPN and SVGIG (reference sequence).

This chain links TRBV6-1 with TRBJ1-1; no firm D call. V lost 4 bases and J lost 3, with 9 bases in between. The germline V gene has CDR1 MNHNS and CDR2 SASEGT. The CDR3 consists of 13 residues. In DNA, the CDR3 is TGTGCCAGCAGTGGTACTTGGGACACTGAAGCTTTCTTT. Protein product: CASSGTWDTEAFF.

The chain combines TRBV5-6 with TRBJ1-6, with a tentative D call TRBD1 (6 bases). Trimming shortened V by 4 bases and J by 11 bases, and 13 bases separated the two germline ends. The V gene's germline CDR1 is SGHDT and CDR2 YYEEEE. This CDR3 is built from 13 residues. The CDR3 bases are TGTGCCAGCAGCGCCACAGGGAGGGCACCCCTCCACTTT. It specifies CASSATGRAPLHF.